This T cell receptor (beta chain) was retrieved from a study of shared clonotypes between healthy human individuals. For the study at large: Donors had three CD4 naive, three CD4 memory, two CD8 naive and one CD8 memory plate apiece.

Remarks on this clone: Its antigen is still unknown.

Libraries were prepared by immunoSEQ multiplex PCR; TCRdb keeps only in-frame clonotypes and omits some of them. The sample gives around 2.1 million clones, approximately 95% of which show up once; around 0.13% is in the top ten. Findings and caveats of the study: What limited the represented genetic and exposure-history diversity was the small number of donors.

Healthy adults negative for HIV, lacking recent acute infections or vaccinations, served as donors. CD45RA-negative memory and CD45RA+ naive subsets were split from the CD4+ cells. Germline-derived CDR1 and CDR2 are SGHAT and FQNNGV. The ends were cut back, 5 bases at V and 0 bases at J, with 16 bases in the middle. The CDR3 length is 16 residues. The chain is built from TRBV11-2 and TRBJ2-5; no clear D. Sample: naive CD4+ T cells sorted from blood. Subset reported: CD45RA+ positively selected. The receptor's source is a young man in good health. The CDR3 nucleotides read TGTGCCAGCAGCCGAACAGTGGCAGGACACCAAGAGACCCAGTACTTC. Translated, it gives CASSRTVAGHQETQYF.